There are many counts of the clone carrying this T cell receptor beta chain. This specimen comes from a study of prognosis after radiotherapy for stage I lung cancer. V was clipped by 2 bases and J by 8 bases, with 11 bases between them. CDR3 length equals 14 residues. The germline V gene has CDR1 SGHDT and CDR2 YYEEEE. CDR3 of TCR beta was amplified from genomic DNA via a two-round multiplex PCR. Individual primers that were specific to each TRBV and TRBJ gene served in first-round PCR. TCRdb reprocessed the multiplex PCR reads via MiXCR and lists one record per CDR3 protein. In the table there are 20,000 or so distinct CDR3 sequences, approximately 43% of which are singletons.

Sample: PBMCs, taken before or after stereotactic body radiation therapy (not recorded which). The receptor comes from a donor over 45 with non-small cell lung cancer. The V and J genes are TRBV5-6 and TRBJ1-6, with D possibly being TRBD1 (6 bases). The chain's CDR3 is CASSFYREDSPLHF. The CDR3 DNA is TGTGCCAGCAGCTTTTACAGGGAAGATTCACCCCTCCACTTT.